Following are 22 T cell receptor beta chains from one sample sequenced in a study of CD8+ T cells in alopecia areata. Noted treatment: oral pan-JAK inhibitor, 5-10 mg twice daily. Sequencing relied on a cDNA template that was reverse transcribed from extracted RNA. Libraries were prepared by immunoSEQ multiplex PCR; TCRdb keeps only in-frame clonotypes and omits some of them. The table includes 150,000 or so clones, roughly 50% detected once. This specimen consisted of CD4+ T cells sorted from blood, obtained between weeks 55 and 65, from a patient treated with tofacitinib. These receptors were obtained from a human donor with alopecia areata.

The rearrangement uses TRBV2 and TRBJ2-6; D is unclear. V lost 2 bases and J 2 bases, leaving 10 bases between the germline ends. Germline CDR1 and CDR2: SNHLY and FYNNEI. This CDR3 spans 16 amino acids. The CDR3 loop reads CASSESSATGANVLTF. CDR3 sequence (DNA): TGTGCCAGCAGTGAATCGTCAGCTACTGGGGCCAACGTCCTGACTTTC.

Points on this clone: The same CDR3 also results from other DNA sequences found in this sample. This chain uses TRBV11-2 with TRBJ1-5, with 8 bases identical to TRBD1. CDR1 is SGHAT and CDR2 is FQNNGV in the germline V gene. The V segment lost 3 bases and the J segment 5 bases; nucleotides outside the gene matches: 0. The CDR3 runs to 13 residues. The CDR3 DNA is TGTGCCAGCAGCTTGGACAGGGATCAGCCCCAGCATTTT. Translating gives CASSLDRDQPQHF.

CDR3 loop: CASTSGTDNSPLHF. DNA for the CDR3: TGTGCCAGCACCTCCGGGACGGATAATTCACCCCTCCACTTT. J is TRBJ1-6 and V is TRBV7-2; TRBD1 might be the D (5 bases). The CDR3 spans 14 residues. Germline V gives CDR1 SGHTA, CDR2 FQGNSA. Trimming shortened V by 7 bases and J by 5 bases, and 12 bases separated the two germline ends.

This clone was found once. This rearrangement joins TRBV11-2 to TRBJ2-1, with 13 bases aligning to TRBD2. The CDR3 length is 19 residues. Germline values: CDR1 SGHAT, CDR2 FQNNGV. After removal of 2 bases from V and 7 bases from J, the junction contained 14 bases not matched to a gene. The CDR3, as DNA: TGTGCCAGCAGCTTATTACAACTACGACTAGCGGGGGGCGGTAATGAGCAGTTCTTC. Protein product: CASSLLQLRLAGGGNEQFF.

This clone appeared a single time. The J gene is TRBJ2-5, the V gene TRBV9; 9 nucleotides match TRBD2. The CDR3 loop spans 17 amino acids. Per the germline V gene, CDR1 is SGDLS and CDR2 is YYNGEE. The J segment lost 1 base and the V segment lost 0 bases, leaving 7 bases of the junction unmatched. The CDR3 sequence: CASSVDVSGGIQETQYF. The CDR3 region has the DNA TGTGCCAGCAGCGTAGACGTTAGCGGGGGCATCCAAGAGACCCAGTACTTC.

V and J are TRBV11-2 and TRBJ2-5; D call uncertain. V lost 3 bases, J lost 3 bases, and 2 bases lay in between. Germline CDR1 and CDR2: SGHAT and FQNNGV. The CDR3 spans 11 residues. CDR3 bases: TGTGCCAGCAGCTTCGAAGAGACCCAGTACTTC. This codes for CASSFEETQYF.

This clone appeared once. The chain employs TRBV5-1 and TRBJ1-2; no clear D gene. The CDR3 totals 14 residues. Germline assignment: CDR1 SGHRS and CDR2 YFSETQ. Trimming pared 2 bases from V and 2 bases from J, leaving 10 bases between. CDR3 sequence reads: CASSFLQRNYGYTF. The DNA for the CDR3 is TGCGCCAGCAGCTTCCTACAGAGAAACTATGGCTACACCTTC. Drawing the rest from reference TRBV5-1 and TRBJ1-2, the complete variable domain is KAGVTQTPRYLIKTRGQQVTLSCSPISGHRSVSWYQQTPGQGLQFLFEYFSETQRNKGNFPGRFSGRQFSNSRSEMNVSTLELGDSALYLCASSFLQRNYGYTFGSGTRLTVV.

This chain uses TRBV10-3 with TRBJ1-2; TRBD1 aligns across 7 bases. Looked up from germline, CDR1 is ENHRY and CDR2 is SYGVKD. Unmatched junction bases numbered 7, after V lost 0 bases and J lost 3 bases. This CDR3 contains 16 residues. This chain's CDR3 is CAISESRQGFDYGYTF. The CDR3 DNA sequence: TGTGCCATCAGTGAGTCCCGACAGGGCTTTGACTATGGCTACACCTTC.

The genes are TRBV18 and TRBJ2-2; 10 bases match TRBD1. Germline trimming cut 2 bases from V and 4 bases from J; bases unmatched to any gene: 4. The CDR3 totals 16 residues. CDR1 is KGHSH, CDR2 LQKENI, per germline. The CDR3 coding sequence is TGTGCCAGCTCACCAGCGGGACAGGGGAGCACCGGGGAGCTGTTTTTT. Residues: CASSPAGQGSTGELFF.

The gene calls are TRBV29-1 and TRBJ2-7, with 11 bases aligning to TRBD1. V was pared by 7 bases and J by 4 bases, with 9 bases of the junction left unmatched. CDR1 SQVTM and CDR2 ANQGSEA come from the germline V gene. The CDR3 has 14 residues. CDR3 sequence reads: CSAQRGQGAYEQYF. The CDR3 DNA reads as TGCAGCGCCCAACGCGGACAGGGGGCTTACGAGCAGTACTTC.

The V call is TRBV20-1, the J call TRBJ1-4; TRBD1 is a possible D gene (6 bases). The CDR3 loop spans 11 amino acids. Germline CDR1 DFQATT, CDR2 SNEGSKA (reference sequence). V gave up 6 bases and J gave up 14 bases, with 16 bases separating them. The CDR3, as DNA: TGCAGTGCGGGAAGGACAGTCGATCTGTTTTTT. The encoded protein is CSAGRTVDLFF.

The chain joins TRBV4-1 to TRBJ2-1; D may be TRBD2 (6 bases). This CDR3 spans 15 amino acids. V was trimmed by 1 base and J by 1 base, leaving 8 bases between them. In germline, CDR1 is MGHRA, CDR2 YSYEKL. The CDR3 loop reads CASSQVGGSYNEQFF. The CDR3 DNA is TGCGCCAGCAGCCAAGTGGGGGGATCCTACAATGAGCAGTTCTTC.

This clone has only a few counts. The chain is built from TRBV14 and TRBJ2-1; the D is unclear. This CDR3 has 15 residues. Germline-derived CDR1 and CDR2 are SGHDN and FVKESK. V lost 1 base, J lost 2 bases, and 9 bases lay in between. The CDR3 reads CASSQGSAPYNEQFF. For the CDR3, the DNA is TGTGCCAGCAGCCAAGGTTCAGCCCCCTACAATGAGCAGTTCTTC.

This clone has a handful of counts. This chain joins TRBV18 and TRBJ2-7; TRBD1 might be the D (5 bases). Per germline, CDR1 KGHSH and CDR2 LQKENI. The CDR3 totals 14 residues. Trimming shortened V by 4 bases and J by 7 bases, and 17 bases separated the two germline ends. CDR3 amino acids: CASSLQGERGEQYF. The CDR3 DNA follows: TGTGCCAGCTCACTTCAAGGGGAACGAGGTGAGCAGTACTTC.

The CDR3 coding sequence is TGTGCCAGCAGCTCCGGGGGGATCTACAATGAGCAGTTCTTC. Protein product: CASSSGGIYNEQFF. The chain carries TRBV4-2 and TRBJ2-1; 7 bases match TRBD2. This CDR3 is 14 amino acids long. V shed 5 bases, J shed 3 bases, and the junction held 4 bases outside the gene matches. CDR1 LGHNA and CDR2 YNFKEQ come from the germline V gene.

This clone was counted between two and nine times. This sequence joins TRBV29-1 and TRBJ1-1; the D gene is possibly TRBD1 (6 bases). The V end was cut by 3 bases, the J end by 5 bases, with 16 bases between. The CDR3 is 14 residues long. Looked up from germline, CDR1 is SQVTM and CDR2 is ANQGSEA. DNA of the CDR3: TGCAGCGTTGAGCTTAAGGCAGGGGATACTGAAGCTTTCTTT. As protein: CSVELKAGDTEAFF.

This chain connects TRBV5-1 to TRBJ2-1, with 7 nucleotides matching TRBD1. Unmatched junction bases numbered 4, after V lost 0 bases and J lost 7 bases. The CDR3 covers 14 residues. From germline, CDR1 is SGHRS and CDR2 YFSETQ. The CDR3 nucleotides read TGCGCCAGCAGCTTGGGACAGGGCCCGAATGAGCAGTTCTTC. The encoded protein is CASSLGQGPNEQFF.

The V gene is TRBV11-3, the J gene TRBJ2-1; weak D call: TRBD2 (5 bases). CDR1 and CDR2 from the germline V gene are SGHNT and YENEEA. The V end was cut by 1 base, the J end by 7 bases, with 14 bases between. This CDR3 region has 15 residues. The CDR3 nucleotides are TGTGCCAGCAGCTTAGGGGAGATAAGTAGGAATGAGCAGTTCTTC. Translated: CASSLGEISRNEQFF.

The CDR3 loop is CAISGPELEQYF. The CDR3 region has the DNA TGTGCCATCAGTGGCCCCGAGCTAGAGCAGTACTTC. The rearrangement uses TRBV10-3 and TRBJ2-7; D remains unclear. Germline V gives CDR1 ENHRY, CDR2 SYGVKD. The CDR3 length is 12 residues. With 4 bases removed from V and 7 bases from J, the gap between germline ends came to 11 bases.

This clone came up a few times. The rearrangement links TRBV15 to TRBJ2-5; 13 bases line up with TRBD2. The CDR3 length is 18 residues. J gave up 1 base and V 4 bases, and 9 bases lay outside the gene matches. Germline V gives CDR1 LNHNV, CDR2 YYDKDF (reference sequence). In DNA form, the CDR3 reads TGTGCCACCAGCATGCTCCCGGGACTAGCGGGGTCCCAAGAGACCCAGTACTTC. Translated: CATSMLPGLAGSQETQYF.

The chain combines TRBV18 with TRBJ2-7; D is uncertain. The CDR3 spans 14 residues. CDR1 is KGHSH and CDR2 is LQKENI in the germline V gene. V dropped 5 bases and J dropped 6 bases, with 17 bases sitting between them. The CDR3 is CASSTSSIPPEQYF. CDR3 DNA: TGTGCCAGCTCAACTTCTTCCATACCTCCCGAGCAGTACTTC.

The CDR3 coding sequence is TGCAGCGTGAAGCGCAGGCTCCAAGAGACCCAGTACTTC. This codes for CSVKRRLQETQYF. The V call is TRBV29-1, the J call TRBJ2-5; D is unclear. Deletions cut 6 bases from V and 1 base from J, with 12 bases between. The length of the CDR3 is 13 residues. Germline V gene lookup returns CDR1 SQVTM and CDR2 ANQGSEA.